Presented here are 29 T cell receptor beta chains from one specimen sequenced in a study of blood T cell repertoires in COVID-19. Using immunoSEQ multiplex PCR, the repertoire was profiled, and TCRdb retains in-frame clones only, with some absent. Of approximately 200,000 clones listed, 85% to 90% are singletons. Sequences were obtained from PBMCs or T cells enriched from blood (not recorded which). The source is a woman under 30 in a cohort exposed to, infected with or recovered from COVID-19 (not recorded which).

The chain joins TRBV7-6 to TRBJ1-6; D possibly corresponds to TRBD1 (5 bases). The CDR3 is made up of 16 amino acids. Germline CDR1 and CDR2: SGHVS and FNYEAQ. V was shortened by 0 bases and J by 5 bases, with 11 bases between the two germline ends. Here the CDR3 reads CASSLAPKGNNSPLHF. The CDR3 DNA is TGTGCCAGCAGCTTAGCCCCAAAGGGGAATAATTCACCCCTCCACTTT.

This chain uses TRBV13 with TRBJ1-2; 7 bases line up with TRBD1. CDR1 and CDR2 from the germline V gene are PRHDT and FYEKMQ (reference sequence). This CDR3 spans 14 amino acids. V lost 5 bases, J lost 2 bases, and 5 bases stayed unmatched. DNA for the CDR3: TGTGCCAGCAGCCAACAACAGGGGAACTATGGCTACACCTTC. It translates to CASSQQQGNYGYTF.

This chain links TRBV11-2 with TRBJ2-7; D is uncertain. The V gene lost 4 bases and the J gene lost 5 bases, with 9 bases spanning the gap. The CDR3 is made up of 12 amino acids. Germline CDR1 SGHAT, CDR2 FQNNGV. CDR3 residues: CASSSTRHEQYF. CDR3 in DNA: TGTGCCAGCAGCTCTACGCGTCACGAGCAGTACTTC. The variable domain in full, with the rest retrieved from reference TRBV11-2 and TRBJ2-7, is EAGVAQSPRYKIIEKRQSVAFWCNPISGHATLYWYQQILGQGPKLLIQFQNNGVVDDSQLPKDRFSAERLKGVDSTLKIQPAKLEDSAVYLCASSSTRHEQYFGPGTRLTVT.

The rearrangement joins TRBV6-5 to TRBJ2-7; 10 bases map to TRBD2. V was pared by 6 bases and J by 4 bases, with 9 bases of the junction left unmatched. This CDR3 comprises 15 residues. The germline V gene encodes CDR1 MNHEY and CDR2 SVGAGI. The CDR3 DNA is TGTGCCAGCAGCCAGGAGGCTAGCGGGAGTTACGAGCAGTACTTC. Translation gives CASSQEASGSYEQYF.

The gene calls are TRBV7-9 and TRBJ2-3; 9 positions match TRBD2. V was pared by 5 bases and J by 2 bases, with 5 bases of the junction left unmatched. The CDR3 sequence is 15 residues long. Germline V gene lookup returns CDR1 SEHNR and CDR2 FQNEAQ (reference sequence). The CDR3 region has the DNA TGTGCCAGCAGCCCCGGGACTAGCAACACAGATACGCAGTATTTT. Amino acids: CASSPGTSNTDTQYF.

A few counts support this clone. The V and J genes are TRBV2 and TRBJ1-6, with 9 bases lining up with TRBD1. In germline, CDR1 is SNHLY, CDR2 FYNNEI. The length of the CDR3 is 14 residues. J lost 9 bases, V lost 1 base, and 1 base had no gene match. CDR3: CASSEDRGRSPLHF. DNA of the CDR3: TGTGCCAGCAGTGAAGACAGGGGGCGTTCACCCCTCCACTTT.

The rearrangement links TRBV18 to TRBJ1-1; weak D call: TRBD1 (5 bases). The CDR3 is 14 residues long. The germline gives CDR1 KGHSH, CDR2 LQKENI. Trimming removed 6 bases from V and 6 bases from J, with 17 bases in between. The CDR3 here is CASSQVGGSPEAFF. As DNA, the CDR3 is TGTGCCAGCTCCCAAGTGGGGGGAAGCCCTGAAGCTTTCTTT. The full variable domain, rest sourced from reference TRBV18 and TRBJ1-1, is NAGVMQNPRHLVRRRGQEARLRCSPMKGHSHVYWYRQLPEEGLKFMVYLQKENIIDESGMPKERFSAEFPKEGPSILRIQQVVRGDSAAYFCASSQVGGSPEAFFGQGTRLTVV.

V gene TRBV4-2 combines with J gene TRBJ1-4; TRBD1 agrees at 7 bases. V shed 3 bases, J shed 0 bases, and the junction held 4 bases outside the gene matches. The CDR3 length is 16 residues. The germline CDR1 and CDR2 sequences are LGHNA and YNFKEQ. CDR3 in amino acids: CASSQDRFSTNEKLFF. The CDR3 DNA is TGTGCCAGCAGCCAGGACAGGTTTTCAACTAATGAAAAACTGTTTTTT.

The chain combines TRBV6-6 with TRBJ2-7; D perhaps matches TRBD2 (5 bases). Germline V gene lookup returns CDR1 MNHNY and CDR2 SVGAGI (reference sequence). The V end was cut by 8 bases, the J end by 5 bases, with 19 bases between. The CDR3 is made up of 14 amino acids. CDR3 bases: TGTGCCAGCCGTCCGTCCAGCGGACCCAACGAGCAGTACTTC. Translated, it gives CASRPSSGPNEQYF.

V and J are TRBV12-3 or TRBV12-4 and TRBJ2-1; TRBD2 agrees at 11 bases. The CDR3 is made up of 13 amino acids. The junction had 5 bases not matched to a gene; V was cut back by 1 base and J by 15 bases. The CDR3 spells CASSLGLAGGLFF. The CDR3 DNA sequence: TGTGCCAGCAGTTTAGGGTTAGCGGGAGGGTTGTTCTTC.

The chain joins TRBV10-3 to TRBJ2-3, with 13 bases lining up with TRBD2. Trimming removed 7 bases from V and 1 base from J; junction bases left unmatched: 5. Germline V CDR1 and CDR2: ENHRY, SYGVKD. The length of the CDR3 is 16 residues. In nucleotides, the CDR3 is TGTGCCATCAATGGACTAGCGGGGGACCGCACAGATACGCAGTATTTT. Amino acid sequence: CAINGLAGDRTDTQYF.

The chain has TRBV9 and TRBJ1-6; D remains ambiguous. This CDR3 comprises 12 residues. Trimming left V 4 bases short and J 5 bases short, with 4 bases between. Germline V gene lookup returns CDR1 SGDLS and CDR2 YYNGEE. The CDR3 here is CASSPNNSPLHF. CDR3 nucleotide sequence: TGTGCCAGCAGCCCCAATAATTCACCCCTCCACTTT.

The DNA for the CDR3 is TGTGCCAGTAGCCCGTCTCGTAATGAACTAGGAAAACTGTTTTTT. Translating gives CASSPSRNELGKLFF. The V and J genes are TRBV19 and TRBJ1-4; D ambiguous. Germline V gives CDR1 LNHDA, CDR2 SQIVND (reference sequence). The CDR3 covers 15 residues. V lost 6 bases, J lost 10 bases, and 21 bases lay in between.

The rearrangement uses TRBV10-1 and TRBJ1-1; D call uncertain. The ends were cut back, 4 bases at V and 0 bases at J, with 9 bases in the middle. This CDR3 comprises 14 residues. Per the germline V gene, CDR1 is WNHNN and CDR2 is SYGVQD (reference sequence). DNA of the CDR3: TGCGCCAGCAGTGCGAGCCCTATGAACACTGAAGCTTTCTTT. Residues: CASSASPMNTEAFF.

The chain carries TRBV27 and TRBJ2-3, with 11 bases aligning to TRBD2. Germline CDR1 and CDR2: MNHEY and SMNVEV (reference sequence). The trim removed 3 bases at V and 8 bases at J, leaving 7 bases unmatched. The CDR3 is 15 residues long. Written as DNA, the CDR3 is TGTGCCAGCAGTTTGGGACTAGCGGCTCGAGGTACGCAGTATTTT. Translation: CASSLGLAARGTQYF.

V is TRBV7-9 and J is TRBJ1-1, with 8 bases that match TRBD1. The CDR3 is 15 amino acids. Per germline, CDR1 SEHNR and CDR2 FQNEAQ (reference sequence). The J segment lost 4 bases and the V segment lost 5 bases, leaving 9 bases of the junction unmatched. CDR3 protein: CASSPRTGLGTEAFF. DNA of the CDR3: TGTGCCAGCAGCCCGCGGACAGGGTTGGGCACTGAAGCTTTCTTT.

The chain links TRBV27 to TRBJ1-2; 7 bases align to TRBD1. CDR1 and CDR2 from the germline V gene are MNHEY and SMNVEV (reference sequence). Unmatched junction bases numbered 2, after V lost 5 bases and J lost 2 bases. This CDR3 has 13 amino acids. This chain's CDR3 is CASSTGQNYGYTF. The CDR3 bases are TGTGCCAGCAGTACGGGACAGAACTATGGCTACACCTTC.

V and J are TRBV2 and TRBJ1-3; D is ambiguous. CDR1 and CDR2 (germline): SNHLY, FYNNEI. This CDR3 region has 14 residues. V dropped 7 bases and J dropped 0 bases, with 10 bases sitting between them. CDR3 nucleotide sequence: TGTGCCAGCATGGTTTCGGTCTCTGGAAACACCATATATTTT. Protein sequence: CASMVSVSGNTIYF. Based on the CDR3 plus reference TRBV2 and TRBJ1-3, the full variable domain is EPEVTQTPSHQVTQMGQEVILRCVPISNHLYFYWYRQILGQKVEFLVSFYNNEISEKSEIFDDQFSVERPDGSNFTLKIRSTKLEDSAMYFCASMVSVSGNTIYFGEGSWLTVV.

The gene calls are TRBV4-1 and TRBJ2-5, with 10 bases fitting TRBD2. This CDR3 is built from 15 residues. Looked up from germline, CDR1 is MGHRA and CDR2 is YSYEKL. With 0 bases clipped from V and 4 bases from J, the junction kept 2 bases outside the gene matches. CDR3 protein: CASSQEGTSVETQYF. CDR3 nucleotides: TGCGCCAGCAGCCAAGAAGGGACTAGCGTAGAGACCCAGTACTTC.

The chain recombines TRBV7-8 with TRBJ2-6, with TRBD1 identical over 12 bases. This CDR3 region has 17 residues. The trim removed 3 bases at V and 3 bases at J, leaving 3 bases unmatched. Germline V CDR1 and CDR2: SGHVS, FQNEAQ. In nucleotides, the CDR3 is TGTGCCAGCAGCTTGGGACAGGGGGCTGTTGGGGCCAACGTCCTGACTTTC. It is translated as CASSLGQGAVGANVLTF.

The chain carries TRBV5-4 and TRBJ2-5; TRBD2 matches 9 bases. After removal of 2 bases from V and 2 bases from J, the junction contained 7 bases not matched to a gene. This CDR3 has 16 amino acids. Germline V gives CDR1 SGHNT, CDR2 YYREEE (reference sequence). CDR3 DNA sequence: TGTGCCAGCAGCTTTGGCGGGAGGGCTGTTCAAGAGACCCAGTACTTC. Protein product: CASSFGGRAVQETQYF.

This clone has only a few counts. The CDR3 is CASSPRVGGYNEQFF. Written as DNA, the CDR3 is TGCGCCAGCAGCCCCCGGGTTGGCGGTTACAATGAGCAGTTCTTC. V usage is TRBV5-1 and J usage is TRBJ2-1; D remains ambiguous. V was cut by 4 bases and J by 4 bases, with 15 bases left in between. The CDR3 length is 15 residues. Germline CDR1 is SGHRS and CDR2 is YFSETQ. The variable domain in full, completed from reference TRBV5-1 and TRBJ2-1, reads KAGVTQTPRYLIKTRGQQVTLSCSPISGHRSVSWYQQTPGQGLQFLFEYFSETQRNKGNFPGRFSGRQFSNSRSEMNVSTLELGDSALYLCASSPRVGGYNEQFFGPGTRLTVL.

The V and J genes are TRBV27 and TRBJ1-1; 10 positions agree with TRBD1. This CDR3 has 15 residues. V was pared by 4 bases and J by 4 bases, with 6 bases of the junction left unmatched. CDR1 is MNHEY and CDR2 is SMNVEV in the germline V gene (reference sequence). CDR3 residues: CASSYSGTGATEAFF. CDR3 nucleotides: TGTGCCAGCAGTTACTCCGGGACAGGGGCCACTGAAGCTTTCTTT.

The CDR3 DNA reads as TGTGCCAGCAGCCGAGGACTTAAAGAGACCCAGTACTTC. This sequence encodes CASSRGLKETQYF. The chain is built from TRBV7-9 and TRBJ2-5; TRBD2 is a possible D gene (5 bases). The CDR3 totals 13 residues. CDR1 is SEHNR, CDR2 FQNEAQ, per germline (reference sequence). Trimming stripped 5 bases from V and 3 bases from J, with 10 bases between.

This rearrangement joins TRBV6-5 to TRBJ1-2; perhaps TRBD1 as D (5 bases). Trimming removed 6 bases at V and 0 bases at J, with 14 bases between. The CDR3 has 15 residues. The V gene's germline CDR1 is MNHEY and CDR2 SVGAGI. CDR3 protein: CASRLRQTTNYGYTF. In DNA form, the CDR3 reads TGTGCCAGCAGACTAAGACAGACCACTAACTATGGCTACACCTTC.

This clone was detected only a few times. This CDR3 is CASRWDRGEKLFF. The CDR3 DNA is TGCGCCAGCAGATGGGACAGGGGTGAAAAACTGTTTTTT. The chain is built from TRBV5-1 and TRBJ1-4, with 10 bases matching TRBD1. The V gene's germline CDR1 is SGHRS and CDR2 YFSETQ. CDR3 size: 13 residues. Trimming cost V 5 bases and J 7 bases; bases outside gene matches: 2.

Here the CDR3 reads CASRTNRGENTGELFF. The CDR3 DNA is TGTGCCAGCAGGACTAACAGGGGTGAGAACACCGGGGAGCTGTTTTTT. The chain is built from TRBV28 and TRBJ2-2, with TRBD1 matching 7 bases. This CDR3 has 16 residues. Germline CDR1 is MDHEN and CDR2 is SYDVKM. V dropped 6 bases and J dropped 1; count of bases not matched to a gene: 8. The whole variable domain, remainder taken from reference TRBV28 and TRBJ2-2, is DVKVTQSSRYLVKRTGEKVFLECVQDMDHENMFWYRQDPGLGLRLIYFSYDVKMKEKGDIPEGYSVSREKKERFSLILESASTNQTSMYLCASRTNRGENTGELFFGEGSRLTVL.

The rearrangement links TRBV7-2 to TRBJ2-1; D perhaps matches TRBD1 (6 bases). The CDR3 loop spans 14 amino acids. Germline CDR1 is SGHTA and CDR2 is FQGNSA. V was shortened by 6 bases and J by 8 bases, with 17 bases between the two germline ends. CDR3 amino acids: CASSTEVGADEQFF. CDR3 sequence (DNA): TGTGCCAGCAGTACCGAGGTGGGGGCCGATGAGCAGTTCTTC.

The chain combines TRBV2 with TRBJ1-2; TRBD1 agrees at 11 bases. This CDR3 has 17 amino acids. The germline gives CDR1 SNHLY, CDR2 FYNNEI. J was trimmed by 3 bases and V by 7 bases; bases with no gene match: 13. In nucleotides, the CDR3 is TGTGCCAGCACCGAAAACTGGACAGGGGGCGAAGACTATGGCTACACCTTC. It yields the protein CASTENWTGGEDYGYTF. The full variable domain, completed using reference TRBV2 and TRBJ1-2, is EPEVTQTPSHQVTQMGQEVILRCVPISNHLYFYWYRQILGQKVEFLVSFYNNEISEKSEIFDDQFSVERPDGSNFTLKIRSTKLEDSAMYFCASTENWTGGEDYGYTFGSGTRLTVV.